The clone carrying this TCR beta chain was observed many times. Its target is unknown. The CDR3 loop spans 13 amino acids. V was pared by 2 bases and J by 2 bases, with 6 bases between. The germline gives CDR1 PRHDT, CDR2 FYEKMQ (reference sequence). The library came from three nested PCR rounds adapted from ARM-PCR protocols. TCRdb recomputed calls from the multiplex PCR reads with MiXCR, one row per CDR3 protein. The repertoire holds about 70,000 distinct CDR3 sequences, with around three quarters as singletons. These data are taken from a study of tumor and adjacent non-tumor tissue in lung cancer. Turning to the study itself: Histology: 12 adenocarcinoma, a couple of squamous cell carcinoma, 1 small cell lung cancer. Study-wide points: Patients with more diverse tumor TCRs had worse survival. Tumor repertoires had a smaller top 100 clone share than normal lung. Tumor tissue had significantly higher TCR diversity than normal lung.

No cell sorting was done before RNA was extracted from the tissue. Sequencing was done on a sample of lung tumor tissue. The chain couples TRBV13 to TRBJ1-1; D is ambiguous. The TCR sequence derives from a man aged 55 to 70 with non-small cell lung cancer. The DNA of the CDR3 is TGTGCCAGCAGCTTAAGGATCAACACTGAAGCTTTCTTT. It encodes CASSLRINTEAFF.